One and the same sample provided the 28 T cell receptor beta chains below, sequenced in a study of blood T cells in healthy people across ages. The authors ran a second PCR of 7 to 11 cycles using a sample-barcoded 5' primer and a J-beta primer mix. TCRdb used MiXCR to reprocess the 5' RACE reads, holding one entry per CDR3 protein. The table records under 2,000,000 distinct CDR3 sequences, less than 50% of them present only once. The source material was blood. The origin of the receptors is a woman in her forties in good health.

V and J are TRBV15 and TRBJ2-7; 7 bases match TRBD2. CDR3 length: 16 residues. Germline CDR1 reads LNHNV; CDR2 reads YYDKDF (reference sequence). Trimming removed 0 bases from V and 0 bases from J; junction bases left unmatched: 5. The CDR3 region is CATSRELRGFSYEQYF. For the CDR3, the DNA is TGTGCCACCAGCAGAGAGTTGCGGGGGTTCTCCTACGAGCAGTACTTC.

This sequence joins TRBV20-1 and TRBJ1-2; D remains ambiguous. V gave up 6 bases and J gave up 4 bases, with 9 bases separating them. This CDR3 has 11 amino acids. The germline CDR1 and CDR2 sequences are DFQATT and SNEGSKA (reference sequence). The CDR3 sequence: CSARRVYGYTF. In DNA form, the CDR3 reads TGCAGTGCCCGGCGGGTCTATGGCTACACCTTC.

This clonotype was seen more than once but under ten times. The chain carries TRBV20-1 and TRBJ1-4, with 8 bases identical to TRBD1. The V gene's germline CDR1 is DFQATT and CDR2 SNEGSKA (reference sequence). With V trimmed by 2 bases and J by 7 bases, 3 bases remained unmatched. The CDR3 contains 13 residues. CDR3 residues: CSARQGAGEKLFF. For the CDR3, the DNA is TGCAGTGCTAGACAGGGGGCGGGTGAAAAACTGTTTTTT.

The chain recombines TRBV7-6 with TRBJ2-1, with 8 bases lining up with TRBD2. The CDR3 has 18 residues. Losses at the gene ends were 1 base for V and 0 bases for J; bases not matched to a gene: 8. The germline CDR1 and CDR2 sequences are SGHVS and FNYEAQ. CDR3 nucleotide sequence: TGTGCCAGCAGCTTAGGGCTTAGCGGGGCAAGCTCCTACAATGAGCAGTTCTTC. It specifies CASSLGLSGASSYNEQFF. Full variable domain (missing parts from reference TRBV7-6 and TRBJ2-1): GAGVSQSPRYKVTKRGQDVALRCDPISGHVSLYWYRQALGQGPEFLTYFNYEAQQDKSGLPNDRFSAERPEGSISTLTIQRTEQRDSAMYRCASSLGLSGASSYNEQFFGPGTRLTVL.

The chain employs TRBV29-1 and TRBJ2-3, with no clear D. The V and J ends lost 5 bases and 6 bases respectively, with 15 bases between them. The germline V gene has CDR1 SQVTM and CDR2 ANQGSEA. The CDR3 consists of 13 residues. CDR3 in amino acids: CSVQVPVTDTQYF. The CDR3 coding sequence is TGCAGCGTTCAGGTGCCCGTCACCGATACGCAGTATTTT.

This clonotype was detected a few times. The genes are TRBV20-1 and TRBJ2-3; D may be TRBD2 (7 bases). The CDR3 has 15 residues. Between the trimmed V and J ends, which lost 3 bases and 5 bases, there was a span of 18 bases. The germline V gene encodes CDR1 DFQATT and CDR2 SNEGSKA (reference sequence). CDR3 bases: TGCAGTGCTAGCGCCCCCAAGGGGGGGATAGATACGCAGTATTTT. Translation: CSASAPKGGIDTQYF.

The chain uses TRBV18 and TRBJ2-1, with 7 bases matching TRBD2. The junction had 11 bases not matched to a gene; V was cut back by 3 bases and J by 3 bases. The CDR3 length is 17 residues. Per the germline V gene, CDR1 is KGHSH and CDR2 is LQKENI. The CDR3: CASSPSQVGGDYNEQFF. Written as DNA, the CDR3 is TGTGCCAGCTCACCTAGTCAGGTGGGAGGGGACTACAATGAGCAGTTCTTC.

The rearrangement links TRBV25-1 to TRBJ2-1; no definite D call. CDR1 and CDR2 (germline): MGHDK, SYGVNS. This CDR3 spans 16 amino acids. The germline V and J ends were trimmed by 4 bases and 2 bases, with 15 bases remaining between them. CDR3 coding DNA: TGTGCCAGCAGTGGGGATGGGCAGGTCCCCTACAATGAGCAGTTCTTC. Its protein is CASSGDGQVPYNEQFF.

The chain has TRBV6-2 or TRBV6-3 and TRBJ2-5, with a weak D call TRBD1 (5 bases). CDR3 size: 14 residues. Deletions cut 6 bases from V and 5 bases from J, with 16 bases between. Germline CDR1 and CDR2: MNHEY and SVGEGT. CDR3 sequence reads: CASRKNGARETQYF. The CDR3 DNA reads as TGTGCCAGCAGGAAGAATGGGGCGCGGGAGACCCAGTACTTC.

This clonotype was counted between two and nine times. The chain employs TRBV4-3 and TRBJ1-2; no firm D call. Germline CDR1 is LGHNA and CDR2 is YSLEER. Trimming took off 1 base at V and 7 bases at J, with 13 bases between the two ends. This CDR3 comprises 14 residues. CDR3 in amino acids: CASSQVASQSGYTF. The DNA of the CDR3 is TGCGCCAGCAGCCAAGTCGCCAGCCAAAGTGGCTACACCTTC.

The J gene is TRBJ2-1, the V gene TRBV29-1; 9 bases match TRBD1. The closer fit of TRBJ2-7 to the DNA end suggests the J call may be wrong. This CDR3 region has 14 residues. Germline values: CDR1 SQVTM, CDR2 ANQGSEA. The CDR3 region is CSVATGGRDNEQYF. CDR3 sequence (DNA): TGCAGCGTTGCCACAGGGGGCCGGGACAATGAGCAGTACTTC.

The chain uses TRBV5-1 and TRBJ1-4; D perhaps matches TRBD1 (5 bases). CDR1 SGHRS and CDR2 YFSETQ come from the germline V gene. There are 14 residues in the CDR3. Trimming stripped 0 bases from V and 8 bases from J, with 11 bases between. The CDR3 DNA follows: TGCGCCAGCAGCTTGGATGGGGCGGAAGAAAAACTGTTTTTT. This translates into CASSLDGAEEKLFF.

This clonotype was detected only a few times. The V and J genes are TRBV9 and TRBJ2-7, with D unclear. The J call is doubtful: the DNA matches TRBJ2-5 better. This CDR3 has 13 amino acids. Germline CDR1 and CDR2: SGDLS and YYNGEE. The CDR3 loop reads CASSVSPGETQYF. As DNA, the CDR3 is TGTGCCAGCAGCGTTAGCCCTGGGGAGACCCAGTACTTC.

This clonotype was observed a few times. The chain combines TRBV6-2 or TRBV6-3 with TRBJ2-1, with 7 bases identical to TRBD2. Germline CDR1 and CDR2: MNHEY and SVGEGT. Losses at the gene ends were 2 bases for V and 10 bases for J; bases not matched to a gene: 5. The CDR3 totals 13 residues. Here the CDR3 reads CASSYGREGEQFF. CDR3 nucleotides: TGTGCCAGCAGTTACGGCAGGGAGGGGGAGCAGTTCTTC.

The chain employs TRBV7-9 and TRBJ2-7, with D tentatively TRBD1 (6 bases). V lost 5 bases and J lost 2, with 16 bases in between. Germline assignment: CDR1 SEHNR and CDR2 FQNEAQ (reference sequence). The CDR3 extends over 15 amino acids. The CDR3 sequence is CASSPFSQGAYEQYF. CDR3 in DNA: TGTGCCAGCAGCCCTTTCTCACAGGGAGCCTACGAGCAGTACTTC.

This rearrangement joins TRBV3-1 to TRBJ1-6; D remains unclear. Trimming shortened V by 4 bases and J by 9 bases, and 16 bases separated the two germline ends. The germline gives CDR1 LGHDT, CDR2 YNNKEL (reference sequence). There are 15 residues in the CDR3. This CDR3 reads CASSRAGSGSSPLHF. CDR3 DNA: TGTGCCAGCAGCCGAGCGGGGAGTGGGAGTTCACCCCTCCACTTT.

This clonotype was recorded a few times. The genes are TRBV29-1 and TRBJ2-3; 8 nucleotides agree with TRBD2. V lost 7 bases and J lost 4; bases outside the gene matches: 16. Germline CDR1 and CDR2: SQVTM and ANQGSEA. This CDR3 is 16 amino acids long. The CDR3 here is CSGVPGERGLADTQYF. CDR3 coding DNA: TGCAGCGGTGTCCCAGGGGAGCGGGGGTTAGCAGATACGCAGTATTTT.

This clonotype was seen more than once but under ten times. The chain is built from TRBV20-1 and TRBJ2-4, with 11 positions matching TRBD2. Judging by the DNA end, TRBJ2-7 fits better; the J call may be wrong. The V gene's germline CDR1 is DFQATT and CDR2 SNEGSKA (reference sequence). This CDR3 spans 14 amino acids. For the CDR3, the DNA is TGCAGTGCTAGAGTCGCTAGCGGGAGGCACGAGCAGTACTTC. This sequence encodes CSARVASGRHEQYF.

The chain has TRBV24-1 and TRBJ2-1; no firm D call. V lost 5 bases, J lost 0 bases, and 10 bases lay in between. This CDR3 spans 15 amino acids. Germline V gene lookup returns CDR1 KGHDR and CDR2 SFDVKD. The CDR3 DNA sequence: TGTGCCACCAGTGCCGGTTCGAGCTCCTACAATGAGCAGTTCTTC. Protein: CATSAGSSSYNEQFF.

The chain uses TRBV28 and TRBJ2-1; tentatively, D is TRBD1 (6 bases). Per the germline V gene, CDR1 is MDHEN and CDR2 is SYDVKM. V was clipped by 4 bases and J by 5 bases, with 15 bases between them. This CDR3 contains 15 residues. This CDR3 reads CASSWTGTRDNEQFF. The CDR3 region has the DNA TGTGCCAGCAGTTGGACCGGGACAAGGGACAATGAGCAGTTCTTC.

The chain carries TRBV29-1 and TRBJ2-7; 7 positions match TRBD1. The CDR3 loop spans 15 amino acids. Germline-derived CDR1 and CDR2 are SQVTM and ANQGSEA. The J segment lost 0 bases and the V segment lost 3 bases, leaving 8 bases of the junction unmatched. This CDR3 reads CSVEGPGQLSYEQYF. In DNA form, the CDR3 reads TGCAGCGTTGAGGGTCCGGGACAGCTCTCCTACGAGCAGTACTTC.

The chain is built from TRBV7-2 and TRBJ2-7, with D possibly TRBD2 on 6 matching bases. In germline, CDR1 is SGHTA, CDR2 FQGNSA. The V gene lost 5 bases and the J gene lost 6 bases, with 14 bases spanning the gap. This CDR3 has 13 amino acids. The CDR3 DNA reads TGTGCCAGCAGCCCCCGACTAGTCTCCGAGCAGTACTTC. This gives the protein CASSPRLVSEQYF.

The chain carries TRBV6-5 and TRBJ2-7, with 10 bases matching TRBD1. V was clipped by 5 bases and J by 4 bases; unmatched bases: 8. The CDR3 covers 15 residues. CDR1 MNHEY and CDR2 SVGAGI come from the germline V gene. The CDR3 here is CASSPDRGNYYEQYF. Written as DNA, the CDR3 is TGTGCCAGCAGTCCGGACAGGGGGAACTATTACGAGCAGTACTTC.

The V gene is TRBV9, the J gene TRBJ2-3; D possibly corresponds to TRBD2 (6 bases). The germline V gene encodes CDR1 SGDLS and CDR2 YYNGEE. V was shortened by 0 bases and J by 4 bases, with 15 bases between the two germline ends. CDR3 size: 16 residues. CDR3 DNA: TGTGCCAGCAGCGTAGCTCTGACTAGAAGCGCAGATACGCAGTATTTT. The encoded protein is CASSVALTRSADTQYF.

The chain links TRBV5-6 to TRBJ2-6; D may correspond to TRBD1 or TRBD2 (5 bases each). Germline V gene lookup returns CDR1 SGHDT and CDR2 YYEEEE. V was cut by 3 bases and J by 2 bases, with 9 bases left in between. CDR3 size: 15 residues. The CDR3 DNA reads as TGTGCCAGCAGCTCCATGGGGGCTGGGGCCAACGTCCTGACTTTC. This gives the protein CASSSMGAGANVLTF.

The chain joins TRBV25-1 to TRBJ2-7; 7 nucleotides align to TRBD1. The CDR3 has 13 amino acids. CDR1 is MGHDK and CDR2 is SYGVNS in the germline V gene. The junction had 6 bases not matched to a gene; V was cut back by 6 bases and J by 4 bases. The CDR3 reads CASRRQGIYEQYF. CDR3 nucleotides: TGTGCCAGCAGGCGACAGGGAATATACGAGCAGTACTTC.

The CDR3: CASSWEPKDQETQYF. CDR3 bases: TGCGCCAGCAGCTGGGAACCCAAGGACCAAGAGACCCAGTACTTC. V and J are TRBV5-1 and TRBJ2-5; D call uncertain. The germline CDR1 and CDR2 sequences are SGHRS and YFSETQ. The CDR3 loop spans 15 amino acids. Trimming removed 3 bases from V and 0 bases from J, with 12 bases in between.

The CDR3 spells CASSADYSGEQYF. CDR3 DNA sequence: TGTGCCAGCAGCGCGGACTATTCGGGTGAGCAGTACTTC. This chain connects TRBV7-2 to TRBJ2-5; D is perhaps TRBD2 (6 bases). The CDR3 runs to 13 residues. Trimming removed 5 bases from V and 11 bases from J, with 18 bases in between. Germline V gene sequence: CDR1 SGHTA, CDR2 FQGNSA.